The 30 T cell receptor beta chains presented below share a single source sample, sequenced in a study of T cells in Graves' hyperthyroidism and ophthalmopathy. The investigators amplified TCR beta CDR3 regions from RNA transcripts. During a first-round RT-PCR of the TCR CDR3, the HTBI primer set was used. TCRdb passed the multiplex PCR reads through MiXCR, listing each CDR3 protein once. This repertoire shows hundreds of thousands of distinct CDR3 sequences, around 13% found once; its top ten account for roughly 10%. Sequencing was done on a sample of blood. All receptors come from a woman aged 18 to 35 with Graves' hyperthyroidism.

This clonotype appeared many times. The CDR3: CASSEGVGQGQPQHF. CDR3 DNA sequence: TGTGCCAGCAGTGAAGGTGTAGGGCAAGGTCAGCCCCAGCATTTT. The chain links TRBV6-1 to TRBJ1-5; D is ambiguous. The germline gives CDR1 MNHNS, CDR2 SASEGT. Trimming took 1 base from V and 6 from J, leaving 13 bases between them. The CDR3 is 15 residues long.

This clonotype has a count of ten or more. The CDR3 DNA reads TGTGCCAGCAGCTTAACGGGGACCACTGAAGCTTTCTTT. This codes for CASSLTGTTEAFF. The J gene is TRBJ1-1, the V gene TRBV28; possibly TRBD1 for D (5 bases). Germline lookup yields CDR1 MDHEN and CDR2 SYDVKM. The CDR3 sequence is 13 residues long. V lost 6 bases to trimming and J lost 4 bases, with 12 bases between them.

This clonotype was recorded at least ten times. The V gene is TRBV10-3, the J gene TRBJ2-7, with 9 bases that match TRBD1. The CDR3 is made up of 18 amino acids. Germline V CDR1 and CDR2: ENHRY, SYGVKD. Trimming removed 5 bases from V and 0 bases from J; junction bases left unmatched: 14. The CDR3 reads CAISTSGAGTGSSYEQYF. DNA of the CDR3: TGTGCCATCAGTACCAGTGGGGCCGGGACAGGGAGCTCCTACGAGCAGTACTTC.

The CDR3 loop is CASSPWAGSSNEQFF. DNA of the CDR3: TGTGCCAGCAGCCCCTGGGCAGGGTCTTCCAATGAGCAGTTCTTC. The rearrangement joins TRBV14 to TRBJ2-1, with D possibly TRBD1 on 5 matching bases. This CDR3 has 15 amino acids. V lost 4 bases, J lost 6 bases, and 16 bases lay in between. Germline V lookup: CDR1 SGHDN, CDR2 FVKESK.

This clonotype was found many times. The V gene is TRBV12-3 or TRBV12-4, the J gene TRBJ2-3, with 7 bases that match TRBD1. This CDR3 contains 13 residues. Trimming cost V 6 bases and J 1 base; bases outside gene matches: 1. CDR3 nucleotide sequence: TGTGCCAGCAGAGGACAGGGCACAGATACGCAGTATTTT. Translation: CASRGQGTDTQYF.

Only a few counts were recorded for this clonotype. This rearrangement joins TRBV10-3 to TRBJ1-4; tentatively, D is TRBD1 (6 bases). Germline loops: CDR1 ENHRY, CDR2 SYGVKD. This CDR3 comprises 15 residues. With 3 bases removed from V and 8 bases from J, the gap between germline ends came to 16 bases. In nucleotides, the CDR3 is TGTGCCATCAGTGATGGGGGGGGCGGAAAAGAAAAACTGTTTTTT. It translates to CAISDGGGGKEKLFF.

This clonotype was observed a handful of times. The chain has TRBV7-9 and TRBJ2-5, with D possibly called TRBD1 or TRBD2 (5 bases each). CDR3 length equals 15 residues. The V end was cut by 4 bases, the J end by 5 bases, with 17 bases between. Per germline, CDR1 SEHNR and CDR2 FQNEAQ (reference sequence). In nucleotides, the CDR3 is TGTGCCAGCAGCTGGGGGTACAGAGATCTGGAGACCCAGTACTTC. Protein: CASSWGYRDLETQYF.

This clonotype was detected ten times or more. The chain employs TRBV13 and TRBJ1-6, with D unclear. Germline V gene sequence: CDR1 PRHDT, CDR2 FYEKMQ (reference sequence). The CDR3 loop spans 14 amino acids. V dropped 0 bases and J dropped 6 bases, with 6 bases sitting between them. The CDR3 region has the DNA TGTGCCAGCAGCTTAGGAGACGGTAATTCACCCCTCCACTTT. The encoded protein is CASSLGDGNSPLHF.

This sequence joins TRBV28 and TRBJ2-7; 14 nucleotides align to TRBD2. Trimming took 3 bases from V and 6 from J; bases not matched to a gene: 4. Germline loops: CDR1 MDHEN, CDR2 SYDVKM. The CDR3 has 15 amino acids. As DNA, the CDR3 is TGTGCCAGCAGTTTTTCCGGACTAGCGGGAGGCGAGCAGTACTTC. Translated, it gives CASSFSGLAGGEQYF.

This clonotype was observed a handful of times. As DNA, the CDR3 is TGTGCCAGCAGTGATGGTGGGGGTTCTGGGGAGCTGTTTTTT. Translated, it gives CASSDGGGSGELFF. The chain employs TRBV6-1 and TRBJ2-2, with D perhaps given as TRBD1 or TRBD2 (5 bases each). CDR3 length: 14 residues. Trimming removed 3 bases at V and 8 bases at J, with 13 bases between. CDR1 and CDR2 (germline): MNHNS, SASEGT.

This clonotype was seen a handful of times. V usage is TRBV28 and J usage is TRBJ1-1; TRBD1 aligns across 7 bases. Germline V gene lookup returns CDR1 MDHEN and CDR2 SYDVKM. J lost 1 base, V lost 9 bases, and 8 bases had no gene match. This CDR3 comprises 14 residues. The CDR3 DNA reads as TGTGCCAGACGATCGGGACAGTGGAACACTGAAGCTTTCTTT. Residues: CARRSGQWNTEAFF.

This clonotype has only a few counts. The chain links TRBV19 to TRBJ2-7; 12 nucleotides match TRBD2. V was clipped by 5 bases and J by 3 bases; unmatched bases: 5. Germline V gene sequence: CDR1 LNHDA, CDR2 SQIVND (reference sequence). The length of the CDR3 is 15 residues. CDR3 in DNA: TGTGCCAGTAGTGCTTCTAGCGGGAGGGTCTACGAGCAGTACTTC. Its translation is CASSASSGRVYEQYF.

This clonotype was observed a handful of times. This rearrangement joins TRBV4-2 to TRBJ1-1; D uncertain. The CDR3 length is 14 residues. Trimming stripped 2 bases from V and 1 base from J, with 8 bases between. The germline V gene has CDR1 LGHNA and CDR2 YNFKEQ. The DNA for the CDR3 is TGTGCCAGCAGCCAAAGGAGGGAGAACACTGAAGCTTTCTTT. It yields the protein CASSQRRENTEAFF.

This clonotype was recorded at least ten times. This chain connects TRBV7-7 to TRBJ2-5, with a tentative D call TRBD1 (5 bases). The CDR3 runs 14 residues. Looked up from germline, CDR1 is SSHAT and CDR2 is FNYEAQ (reference sequence). Trimming pared 5 bases from V and 2 bases from J, leaving 12 bases between. This chain's CDR3 is CASSALAGQETQYF. As DNA, the CDR3 is TGTGCCAGCAGCGCCCTCGCAGGGCAAGAGACCCAGTACTTC.

This clonotype has ten or more counts. The chain combines TRBV5-1 with TRBJ2-7; 7 bases fit TRBD2. Trimming cost V 4 bases and J 7 bases; bases outside gene matches: 11. Germline lookup yields CDR1 SGHRS and CDR2 YFSETQ. This CDR3 has 14 residues. CDR3 amino acids: CASSTAGSLREQYF. CDR3 bases: TGCGCCAGCAGCACAGCGGGATCCCTACGAGAGCAGTACTTC.

In this sample, this clonotype turned up many times. The rearrangement uses TRBV18 and TRBJ1-2; TRBD1 is a possible D gene (5 bases). This CDR3 region has 14 residues. Germline CDR1 reads KGHSH; CDR2 reads LQKENI. V was clipped by 0 bases and J by 4 bases, with 9 bases between them. CDR3 in DNA: TGTGCCAGCTCACCACCGCAAGGGGCCTATGGCTACACCTTC. Translation gives CASSPPQGAYGYTF.

The chain carries TRBV20-1 and TRBJ1-4, with D unclear. Per the germline V gene, CDR1 is DFQATT and CDR2 is SNEGSKA (reference sequence). The CDR3 is 13 residues long. V was pared by 6 bases and J by 5 bases, with 13 bases between. CDR3 amino acids: CSARRDQNEKLFF. DNA for the CDR3: TGCAGTGCAAGAAGGGATCAGAATGAAAAACTGTTTTTT.

As regards this clonotype: At one end the junction does not follow the germline gene, possibly because of a read error. The chain couples TRBV6-1 to TRBJ2-2; D gene ambiguous. This CDR3 has 13 amino acids. The germline CDR1 and CDR2 sequences are MNHNS and SASEGT. The CDR3 DNA sequence: TGTGCCACCCTACCCAGGAACACCAGGGAGCTGTTTTTT. Its translation: CATLPRNTRELFF.

In this sample, this clonotype turned up many times. This chain connects TRBV11-2 to TRBJ2-3; either TRBD1 or TRBD2 may fit D (8 bases each). The V gene lost 2 bases and the J gene lost 1 base, with 16 bases spanning the gap. CDR1 and CDR2 from the germline V gene are SGHAT and FQNNGV. The CDR3 has 17 residues. CDR3 loop: CASSLLAGQVGTDTQYF. The CDR3 bases are TGTGCCAGCAGCTTATTAGCGGGACAGGTTGGCACAGATACGCAGTATTTT.

The V call is TRBV19, the J call TRBJ2-1, with D perhaps TRBD2 (5 bases). The germline CDR1 and CDR2 sequences are LNHDA and SQIVND (reference sequence). The V and J ends lost 3 bases and 7 bases respectively, with 10 bases between them. The CDR3 consists of 13 residues. CDR3 coding DNA: TGTGCCAGTAGTATCCAGCGGAGGAATGAGCAGTTCTTC. Its translation is CASSIQRRNEQFF.

V is TRBV27 and J is TRBJ1-5; D gene unclear. This CDR3 region has 13 residues. Germline CDR1 and CDR2: MNHEY and SMNVEV (reference sequence). Trimming took off 1 base at V and 5 bases at J, with 6 bases between the two ends. The CDR3 spells CASSLWEDQPQHF. DNA for the CDR3: TGTGCCAGCAGTTTATGGGAGGATCAGCCCCAGCATTTT.

This clonotype was detected many times. V is TRBV11-2 and J is TRBJ2-3; TRBD2 is a possible D gene (7 bases). The CDR3 runs 17 residues. The germline V gene has CDR1 SGHAT and CDR2 FQNNGV. V was clipped by 4 bases and J by 5 bases, with 22 bases between them. CDR3 coding DNA: TGTGCCAGCAGCTCACTTTTCCGGGGGCTAGCGGAAGATACGCAGTATTTT. Translated: CASSSLFRGLAEDTQYF.

Many counts were recorded for this clonotype. V usage is TRBV7-2 and J usage is TRBJ1-1, with D unresolved. V gave up 4 bases and J gave up 1 base, with 13 bases separating them. The CDR3 is 15 residues long. Germline CDR1 reads SGHTA; CDR2 reads FQGNSA. In nucleotides, the CDR3 is TGTGCCAGCAGCTGGTCCGCTCGGGGGAACACTGAAGCTTTCTTT. It specifies CASSWSARGNTEAFF.

This clonotype was detected many times. This chain connects TRBV7-8 to TRBJ2-7; the D is unclear. Germline V gene sequence: CDR1 SGHVS, CDR2 FQNEAQ. The V gene lost 4 bases and the J gene lost 2 bases, with 15 bases spanning the gap. The length of the CDR3 is 15 residues. CDR3 in DNA: TGTGCCAGCAGCTCCCATGATCTACCGACCTACGAGCAGTACTTC. It translates to CASSSHDLPTYEQYF.

The J gene is TRBJ1-6, the V gene TRBV4-2; the D is unclear. The CDR3 runs to 16 residues. Trimming removed 1 base at V and 1 base at J, with 8 bases between. CDR1 is LGHNA and CDR2 is YNFKEQ in the germline V gene. CDR3 coding DNA: TGTGCCAGCAGCCAAGTGGAGGGTTCCTATAATTCACCCCTCCACTTT. It specifies CASSQVEGSYNSPLHF.

The chain recombines TRBV19 with TRBJ2-1, with TRBD2 matching 12 bases. The germline CDR1 and CDR2 sequences are LNHDA and SQIVND (reference sequence). J lost 7 bases, V lost 5 bases, and 9 bases had no gene match. The CDR3 is made up of 16 amino acids. For the CDR3, the DNA is TGTGCCAGTAGTGTCCGACTAGCGGGGGTCGTGAATGAGCAGTTCTTC. Protein product: CASSVRLAGVVNEQFF.

This clonotype was observed a handful of times. The chain has TRBV14 and TRBJ2-4, with D possibly TRBD2 on 6 matching bases. This CDR3 comprises 15 residues. Germline values: CDR1 SGHDN, CDR2 FVKESK. Trimming stripped 4 bases from V and 1 base from J, with 11 bases between. CDR3 DNA: TGTGCCAGCAGCCTATTGGAGGGCGCCAAAAACATTCAGTACTTC. Protein sequence: CASSLLEGAKNIQYF.

This clonotype was found many times. The chain carries TRBV24-1 and TRBJ1-2; no clear D gene. The germline V gene has CDR1 KGHDR and CDR2 SFDVKD. V lost 3 bases to trimming and J lost 4 bases, with 5 bases between them. The CDR3 length is 12 residues. The CDR3 spells CATSDVSYGYTF. The CDR3 DNA reads as TGTGCCACCAGTGATGTCTCCTATGGCTACACCTTC.

This clonotype was seen ten or more times. The J gene is TRBJ2-5, the V gene TRBV5-1; 8 bases are a match to TRBD1. Losses at the gene ends were 0 bases for V and 4 bases for J; bases not matched to a gene: 8. This CDR3 is built from 16 residues. The germline V gene encodes CDR1 SGHRS and CDR2 YFSETQ. The CDR3 is CASSLDDRGGVETQYF. The DNA of the CDR3 is TGCGCCAGCAGCTTGGACGACAGGGGCGGGGTAGAGACCCAGTACTTC.

The table lists this clonotype with many counts. CDR3 residues: CASSSTGRTDTQYF. CDR3 bases: TGTGCCAGCAGCTCCACAGGGAGGACAGATACGCAGTATTTT. The rearrangement links TRBV11-3 to TRBJ2-3, with D perhaps being TRBD1 or TRBD2 (6 bases each). V shed 4 bases and J shed 3 bases, with 11 bases lying between them. CDR1 is SGHNT and CDR2 is YENEEA in the germline V gene. This CDR3 region has 14 residues.